These T cell receptor beta chains were read from a single sample in a study of identical twins. TCRdb fed the 5' RACE reads into MiXCR, producing one record per CDR3 protein. The sample consists of 650,000 to 800,000 distinct CDR3 sequences, around 8.3% of them appearing once. This sample was shared with a second study, whose subject was yellow fever vaccine responses in identical twins.

Sequences were obtained from PBMCs. These receptors originate from a woman between 18 and 29 years old in good health. Each CDR3 is given with its conserved first and last residue. D genes are given only for firm matches. Clone size is stated in some rows and not others, as once, few, many or a class when expanded.

size: .; J: TRBJ1-5; D: .; V: TRBV11-2; CDR3: CASSPGPLYNGNQPQHF; DNA: TGTGCCAGCAGCCCGGGACCCCTCTATAATGGCAATCAGCCCCAGCATTTT
size: few; J: TRBJ1-4; D: TRBD1; V: TRBV15; CDR3: CATSRPTKGAGNEKLFF; DNA: TGTGCCACCAGCAGACCTACAAAGGGGGCTGGTAATGAAAAACTGTTTTTT
size: .; J: TRBJ1-1; D: .; V: TRBV6-5; CDR3: CASSYLMNTEAFF; DNA: TGTGCCAGCAGTTACCTAATGAACACTGAAGCTTTCTTT
size: few; J: TRBJ2-2; D: .; V: TRBV20-1; CDR3: CSAPVLLAGWTGELFF; DNA: TGCAGTGCGCCCGTTCTACTAGCTGGGTGGACCGGGGAGCTGTTTTTT
size: .; J: TRBJ2-5; D: TRBD1; V: TRBV20-1; CDR3: CSARQGALETQYF; DNA: TGCAGTGCTCGACAGGGGGCATTAGAGACCCAGTACTTC
size: few; J: TRBJ2-7; D: .; V: TRBV29-1; CDR3: CSVVSPPYEQYF; DNA: TGCAGCGTTGTTTCCCCCCCTTACGAGCAGTACTTC
size: many; J: TRBJ2-3; D: .; V: TRBV12-3/TRBV12-4; CDR3: CASSLSPSFDTQYF; DNA: TGTGCCAGCAGCCTTAGCCCAAGTTTTGATACGCAGTATTTT
size: few; J: TRBJ2-1; D: .; V: TRBV20-1; CDR3: CSARDFVMAARDSYNEQFF; DNA: TGCAGTGCTAGAGATTTCGTCATGGCCGCGCGGGACTCCTACAATGAGCAGTTCTTC
size: few; J: TRBJ2-7; D: .; V: TRBV7-9; CDR3: CASSLAIGLVDEQYF; DNA: TGTGCCAGCAGCTTAGCTATCGGGTTAGTGGACGAGCAGTACTTC
size: few; J: TRBJ2-7; D: .; V: TRBV18; CDR3: CASSPPGNYYEQYF; DNA: TGTGCCAGCTCACCCCCCGGGAACTACTACGAGCAGTACTTC
size: .; J: TRBJ2-7; D: .; V: TRBV20-1; CDR3: CSVSRGGSSYEQYF; DNA: TGCAGTGTTAGTCGAGGCGGCAGCTCCTACGAGCAGTACTTC
size: few; J: TRBJ2-7; D: .; V: TRBV10-3; CDR3: CATKSGGYEQYF; DNA: TGTGCCACGAAGTCAGGGGGGTACGAGCAGTACTTC
size: .; J: TRBJ2-3; D: TRBD2; V: TRBV7-2; CDR3: CASSSSGTSTDTQYF; DNA: TGTGCCAGCAGCTCCAGCGGGACTAGCACAGATACGCAGTATTTT
size: many; J: TRBJ2-3; D: .; V: TRBV3-1; CDR3: CASSQAGEPTDTQYF; DNA: TGTGCCAGCAGCCAAGCGGGAGAGCCCACAGATACGCAGTATTTT
size: few; J: TRBJ2-3; D: .; V: TRBV4-3; CDR3: CASSQDWDTDTQYF; DNA: TGCGCCAGCAGCCAAGATTGGGACACAGATACGCAGTATTTT
size: .; J: TRBJ2-1; D: .; V: TRBV5-6; CDR3: CASSFKGSWVGTNEQFF; DNA: TGTGCCAGCAGCTTCAAGGGGAGCTGGGTCGGCACCAATGAGCAGTTCTTC
size: few; J: TRBJ2-1; D: .; V: TRBV5-1; CDR3: CASSSSGTPYNEQFF; DNA: TGCGCCAGCAGTTCTTCCGGGACTCCTTACAATGAGCAGTTCTTC
size: many; J: TRBJ1-5; D: TRBD1; V: TRBV4-2; CDR3: CASSQDPGQWGQPQHF; DNA: TGTGCCAGCAGCCAAGACCCGGGACAGTGGGGTCAGCCCCAGCATTTT
size: .; J: TRBJ2-2; D: .; V: TRBV19; CDR3: CASSINTNTGELFF; DNA: TGTGCCAGTAGTATAAACACGAACACCGGGGAGCTGTTTTTT
size: few; J: TRBJ2-7; D: TRBD1; V: TRBV18; CDR3: CASSPPDRVRTSEQYF; DNA: TGTGCCAGCTCACCCCCCGACAGGGTGAGGACCTCCGAGCAGTACTTC
size: many; J: TRBJ2-1; D: .; V: TRBV20-1; CDR3: CSALRLDEQFF; DNA: TGCAGTGCCCTAAGGTTGGATGAGCAGTTCTTC
size: many; J: TRBJ2-5; D: TRBD1; V: TRBV3-1; CDR3: CASSHYRGRETQYF; DNA: TGTGCCAGCAGCCATTACAGGGGGCGGGAGACCCAGTACTTC